Sequencing of this T cell receptor beta chain was carried out in a study of cytomegalovirus exposure and HLA in healthy donors. Overall study context: In an earlier analysis, 117 million unique TCR beta sequences were found from about 180 million T cells.

A remark on this clone: The antigen is undetermined.

In the PCR, 60 Vbeta and 13 Jbeta primers were used. The assay was immunoSEQ multiplex PCR, and TCRdb's table has in-frame clones only and misses some. Found here are about 200,000 clones, 82% of them singletons; the top ten hold about 0.1%. This CDR3 has 15 amino acids. The V gene end was trimmed by 1 base and the J gene end by 7 bases; junction bases not matched to a gene: 6. CDR1 SGHVS and CDR2 FQNEAQ come from the germline V gene. Study findings and constraints: Researchers had no immune exposure information except CMV serostatus available. For TCR beta chains, V- and J-gene trimming was later linked to a missense DCLRE1C variant.

The receptor was isolated from a boy younger than 10 in good health and CMV-seronegative. The chain combines TRBV7-8 with TRBJ1-2; TRBD1 matches at 10 bases. Sequencing was done on a sample of PBMCs. The CDR3 sequence is CASSLGDRGLGGYTF. The CDR3, as DNA: TGTGCCAGCAGCTTAGGGGACAGGGGACTAGGTGGCTACACCTTC.